This TCR beta chain came from a study of T cell responses to AZD1222 COVID-19 vaccine. Study findings and constraints: Clonal diversity was possibly underestimated, and the donors were mostly white British, with more females.

The repertoire was sequenced with immunoSEQ multiplex PCR; TCRdb's copy has only in-frame clones and lacks some. The repertoire holds 100,000 to 150,000 clones, roughly nine tenths seen once, with approximately 28% in the top ten. The germline CDR1 and CDR2 sequences are SGHTA and FQGNSA. The V gene lost 4 bases and the J gene lost 3 bases, with 15 bases spanning the gap. The CDR3 totals 15 residues. Notes on this clone: Its target is unknown.

This chain uses TRBV7-2 with TRBJ1-2; possibly TRBD1 for D (6 bases). The sample was peripheral blood, taken on day 0 of AZD1222 vaccination. This receptor was taken from an adult in good health. Written as DNA, the CDR3 is TGTGCCAGCAGCTCTAACCCGGCAGGGGACTATGGCTACACCTTC. Translated: CASSSNPAGDYGYTF.